The clone carrying this T cell receptor beta chain was counted a few times. Its antigen is unknown. Primers: 60 Vbeta forward and 13 Jbeta reverse. Generated by immunoSEQ multiplex PCR, the TCRdb table keeps only in-frame clones and is missing some. The sample lists 95,000 to 150,000 clones, about three quarters occurring once. The record originates from a study of cytomegalovirus exposure and HLA in healthy donors. At collection, donors were nominally healthy, but unrecorded immune exposures were probable. Study-level findings and limits: High sensitivity and specificity were reportedly achieved when the classifier diagnosed cytomegalovirus status. The study carried out a later analysis of TCR beta sequences. It associated under 20,000 of them with specific HLA alleles at a false discovery rate of 0.05. Generally TCR sequences proved uncommon, though certain public TCRs appeared in numerous donors.

Germline CDR1 and CDR2: SGHNT and YYREEE (reference sequence). V lost 3 bases to trimming and J lost 3 bases; unmatched junction nucleotides: 7. The CDR3 consists of 15 residues. The sequenced sample consisted of PBMCs. This TCR was recovered from a woman between 40 and 55 years old in good health and CMV-seropositive. The gene calls are TRBV5-4 and TRBJ1-2, with 8 bases fitting TRBD1. The CDR3: CASSSRQGPYYGYTF. CDR3 sequence (DNA): TGTGCCAGCAGCTCCCGACAGGGGCCTTACTATGGCTACACCTTC.